The entry below describes one T cell receptor (beta chain). What it binds is not known. This entry comes from a study of T cell repertoires in cytomegalovirus infection. The overall study: Public TCR beta signatures indicated both CMV infection and matching HLA type.

V lost 0 bases to trimming and J lost 1 base, with 9 bases between them. The germline V gene has CDR1 MNHEY and CDR2 SVGAGI. The CDR3 covers 15 residues. Study results and caveats: People with CMV and the relevant HLA were identified by cumulative public TCR beta family frequency. The response measured ex vivo was dominated by TCR beta clonotypes (HLA-C-restricted and CMV-specific).

MiXCR, run by TCRdb on the reads, gives a single entry per CDR3 protein. The top ten clones hold approximately 35% of a sample with around 130,000 distinct CDR3 sequences, roughly a quarter of them seen once. This chain uses TRBV6-5 with TRBJ1-2, with no clear D. The sequencing input was PBMCs, sequenced either directly or after in vitro stimulation (not recorded which). This TCR was recovered from a human donor in good health (CMV status not recorded). Some clones in this sample may be carry-over from other donors' samples. CDR3 sequence reads: CASSYSSGINYGYTF. The CDR3 coding sequence is TGTGCCAGCAGTTACTCGTCAGGCATTAACTATGGCTACACCTTC.